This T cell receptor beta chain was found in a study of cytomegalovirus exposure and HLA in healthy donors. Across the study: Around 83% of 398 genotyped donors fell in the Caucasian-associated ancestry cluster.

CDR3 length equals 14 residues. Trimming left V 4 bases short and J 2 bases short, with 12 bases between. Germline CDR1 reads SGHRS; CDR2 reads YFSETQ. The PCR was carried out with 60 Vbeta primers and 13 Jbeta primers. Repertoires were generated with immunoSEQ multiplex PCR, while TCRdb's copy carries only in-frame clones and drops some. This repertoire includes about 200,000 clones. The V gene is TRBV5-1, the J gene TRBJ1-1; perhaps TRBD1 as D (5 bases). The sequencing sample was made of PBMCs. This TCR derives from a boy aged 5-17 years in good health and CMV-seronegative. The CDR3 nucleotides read TGCGCCAGCAGCGGAGGGACGACAAACACTGAAGCTTTCTTT. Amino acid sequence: CASSGGTTNTEAFF. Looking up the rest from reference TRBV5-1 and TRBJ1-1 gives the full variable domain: KAGVTQTPRYLIKTRGQQVTLSCSPISGHRSVSWYQQTPGQGLQFLFEYFSETQRNKGNFPGRFSGRQFSNSRSEMNVSTLELGDSALYLCASSGGTTNTEAFFGQGTRLTVV.